A selection of T cell receptor beta chains follows, all from one sample in a study of blood T cell repertoires in COVID-19. Assay: immunoSEQ multiplex PCR; the TCRdb copy retains only in-frame clones and omits some. In the table there are approximately 75,000 clones, around 76% of which are singletons. Sequencing used peripheral blood. The receptors originated from an elderly woman with active or convalescent COVID-19. CDR3s include the opening cysteine and the closing phenylalanine or tryptophan. Each record gives: J gene, clone size, D gene, V gene, CDR3 protein, CDR3 DNA. The D gene is left open where the match is weak. Size values are once, few and many counts, or a class for expanded clones, and some rows have none.

TRBJ2-7	-	TRBD1	TRBV11-2	CASSLAWQGAYEQYF	TGTGCCAGCAGCTTAGCGTGGCAGGGGGCGTACGAGCAGTACTTC
TRBJ2-7	-	TRBD2	TRBV6-5	CATQSSGASYEQYF	TGTGCCACCCAATCTAGCGGGGCGTCCTACGAGCAGTACTTC
TRBJ1-4	few	TRBD1	TRBV14	CASSPQGGIEKLFF	TGTGCCAGCAGCCCCCAGGGGGGAATTGAAAAACTGTTTTTT
TRBJ2-7	-	TRBD2	TRBV5-4	CASSPLGAGGSYEQYF	TGTGCCAGCAGTCCCCTAGGGGCGGGGGGCTCCTACGAGCAGTACTTC
TRBJ2-5	-	TRBD1	TRBV10-1	CASSAGQGPQETQYF	TGCGCCAGCAGTGCGGGACAGGGGCCCCAAGAGACCCAGTACTTC
TRBJ2-7	-	TRBD1	TRBV4-3	CASSQGNSGTAPYEQYF	TGCGCCAGCAGCCAAGGCAACTCCGGGACAGCTCCCTACGAGCAGTACTTC
TRBJ2-3	-	TRBD2	TRBV18	CASSPQSSGGSPDTQYF	TGTGCCAGCTCACCTCAATCTAGCGGGGGGAGCCCCGATACGCAGTATTTT
TRBJ1-4	many	-	TRBV25-1	CASSDTQFNEKLFF	TGTGCCAGCAGTGATACACAGTTTAATGAAAAACTGTTTTTT
TRBJ2-1	few	TRBD1	TRBV27	CASSRIGTAYNEQFF	TGTGCCAGCAGTAGAATAGGGACAGCCTACAATGAGCAGTTCTTC
TRBJ2-7	-	TRBD2	TRBV7-2	CASSPGLAVSYEQYF	TGTGCCAGCAGCCCGGGACTAGCGGTTTCCTACGAGCAGTACTTC
TRBJ2-2	-	TRBD2	TRBV6-5	CASSYAGANTGELFF	TGTGCCAGCAGTTACGCGGGGGCGAACACCGGGGAGCTGTTTTTT
TRBJ2-3	-	TRBD1	TRBV5-4	CASSFFDRGTDTQYF	TGTGCCAGCAGCTTTTTCGACAGGGGCACAGATACGCAGTATTTT
TRBJ2-1	-	-	TRBV7-9	CASSLGGRGNEQFF	TGTGCCAGCAGCTTAGGAGGCAGGGGAAATGAGCAGTTCTTC
TRBJ2-5	-	TRBD2	TRBV29-1	CSAGSTSGEFSETQYF	TGCAGCGCTGGGTCGACTAGCGGGGAATTTTCGGAGACCCAGTACTTC
TRBJ2-2	-	-	TRBV4-3	CASSQDPRAQNTGELFF	TGCGCCAGCAGCCAAGATCCAAGAGCTCAAAACACCGGGGAGCTGTTTTTT
TRBJ1-2	-	-	TRBV6-1	CASSEAGRVFTF	TGTGCCAGCAGTGAAGCCGGGCGGGTCTTCACCTTC
TRBJ2-7	few	-	TRBV27	CASSPGTALGEQYF	TGTGCCAGCAGTCCGGGGACTGCCCTCGGAGAGCAGTACTTC
TRBJ2-2	-	-	TRBV10-3	CAIRGLTGELFF	TGTGCCATCAGGGGACTCACCGGGGAGCTGTTTTTT
TRBJ2-1	-	-	TRBV28	CASSPPRTGEQFF	TGTGCCAGCAGTCCACCCCGTACAGGTGAGCAGTTCTTC
TRBJ2-7	-	TRBD1	TRBV14	CASSRRGTGVTPYEQYF	TGTGCCAGCAGCCGCCGGGGGACAGGGGTTACCCCTTACGAGCAGTACTTC
TRBJ1-6	-	-	TRBV7-2	CASSLEISAPLHF	TGTGCCAGCAGCTTAGAGATCTCGGCACCCCTCCACTTT
TRBJ1-2	-	-	TRBV27	CASSLGAGFGGYTF	TGTGCCAGCAGTTTAGGGGCCGGATTCGGCGGCTACACCTTC
TRBJ1-2	-	-	TRBV29-1	CSVQDSVGGYTF	TGCAGCGTTCAGGACAGTGTGGGGGGCTACACCTTC
TRBJ2-1	-	TRBD1	TRBV5-1	CASSSTGNPTNEQFF	TGCGCCAGCAGCTCGACAGGGAACCCCACCAATGAGCAGTTCTTC